This note documents a single TCR beta chain sequence. Other DNA sequences from this sample encode an identical CDR3 as well. The method was immunoSEQ multiplex PCR; TCRdb's version includes in-frame clones alone and lacks a portion of them. The sample includes 140,000 to 150,000 clones, roughly 90% seen only once; the top ten take approximately 1.3%. Each participant's cohort was designated according to participant-reported clinical history. The source of the sample is a study of blood T cell repertoires in COVID-19. Study summary: COVID-19 samples, acute and convalescent, were from the United States, Italy and Spain.

V lost 0 bases to trimming and J lost 2 bases, with 5 bases between them. The CDR3 totals 14 residues. Germline V lookup: CDR1 SGHTA, CDR2 FQGTGA. The specimen was PBMCs or T cells enriched from blood (not recorded which). The receptor comes from a woman aged 30 to 39 with acute COVID-19. The chain uses TRBV7-3 and TRBJ2-1, with D uncertain. This CDR3 is CASSLTGTYNEQFF. The CDR3 DNA reads TGTGCCAGCAGCTTAACTGGCACCTACAATGAGCAGTTCTTC.